A selection of T cell receptor beta chains follows, all from one sample in a study of molecular identifiers for immune sequencing clone quantification. A single record per CDR3 protein comes from TCRdb applying MiXCR to the PCR reads. In the table there are under 600,000 distinct CDR3 sequences, about a fifth of which are singletons. Sequencing input: naive CD8+ T cells from blood, with Jurkat cell RNA spiked in. The receptors stem from a human donor in good health. Some libraries in this study had Jurkat cell RNA spiked in. Each CDR3 is given with its conserved first and last residue. A D gene is named only where the DNA matches it firmly. The listing skips clone size in some rows; elsewhere it reads once, few, many or a size class.

cdr3_nt: TGTGCCAGCAGCACAAGACAGGATGCCTCGACTGAAGCTTTCTTT
cdr3_aa: CASSTRQDASTEAFF
v_call: TRBV7-9
clone_size: many
j_call: TRBJ1-1
d_call: .

cdr3_nt: TGCAGCGTTGTTTCGGGGGATAGAGTGGGCAATGAGCAGTTCTTC
cdr3_aa: CSVVSGDRVGNEQFF
v_call: TRBV29-1
clone_size: many
j_call: TRBJ2-1
d_call: .

cdr3_nt: TGCGCCAGCGGCTTCCAGGACCAAGAGACCCAGTACTTC
cdr3_aa: CASGFQDQETQYF
v_call: TRBV5-1
clone_size: .
j_call: TRBJ2-5
d_call: .

cdr3_nt: TGTGCCAGTGATATAGGGTTCCAGTATTTT
cdr3_aa: CASDIGFQYF
v_call: TRBV28
clone_size: many
j_call: TRBJ2-3
d_call: .

cdr3_nt: TGTGCCAGCAGTTTGGGAGGGGATCACTATGGCTACACCTTC
cdr3_aa: CASSLGGDHYGYTF
v_call: TRBV12-3/TRBV12-4
clone_size: .
j_call: TRBJ1-2
d_call: .

cdr3_nt: TGCGCCAGCAGTGATTCTGTATTCAATGAGCAGTTCTTC
cdr3_aa: CASSDSVFNEQFF
v_call: TRBV10-1
clone_size: few
j_call: TRBJ2-1
d_call: .

cdr3_nt: TGTGCCAGCAGTTACCTACAGGGAGGTCCTGAAGCTTTCTTT
cdr3_aa: CASSYLQGGPEAFF
v_call: TRBV6-5
clone_size: many
j_call: TRBJ1-1
d_call: .

cdr3_nt: TGCGCCAGCGTCCGGGACAGGGCCTTAAGTGCGAACACCGGGGAGCTGTTTTTT
cdr3_aa: CASVRDRALSANTGELFF
v_call: TRBV5-1
clone_size: many
j_call: TRBJ2-2
d_call: TRBD1

cdr3_nt: TGCGCCAGCAGCCAGGGAATCCGGGACAGAAGCTACGAGCAGTACTTC
cdr3_aa: CASSQGIRDRSYEQYF
v_call: TRBV4-1
clone_size: .
j_call: TRBJ2-7
d_call: TRBD1

cdr3_nt: TGTGCCAGTAGCACCCGGGACAGTCAAAACATTCAGTACTTC
cdr3_aa: CASSTRDSQNIQYF
v_call: TRBV19
clone_size: .
j_call: TRBJ2-4
d_call: TRBD1